These 18 T cell receptor beta chains share one sample of origin, sequenced in a study of cytomegalovirus exposure and HLA in healthy donors. Sequencing was performed with immunoSEQ multiplex PCR; in TCRdb, only in-frame clones are kept and a portion is missing. Seen here are 200,000 to 250,000 clones, about 90% observed once, and the top ten hold about 12%. The sequenced sample was PBMCs. All receptors come from a man aged 18 to 29 in good health and CMV-seropositive.

The sample holds a few counts of this clone. V is TRBV7-9 and J is TRBJ2-7; a possible D gene is TRBD2 (5 bases). The CDR3 extends over 16 amino acids. Germline CDR1 reads SEHNR; CDR2 reads FQNEAQ (reference sequence). With 5 bases removed from V and 0 bases from J, the gap between germline ends came to 17 bases. Written as DNA, the CDR3 is TGTGCCAGCAGCCCGACGGGGTGGAGGTCCTCCTACGAGCAGTACTTC. Protein: CASSPTGWRSSYEQYF.

This clone has only one observation. This chain links TRBV9 with TRBJ1-1; D is uncertain. Germline CDR1 reads SGDLS; CDR2 reads YYNGEE. V shed 4 bases and J shed 0 bases, with 13 bases lying between them. The CDR3 is 15 amino acids. CDR3 in amino acids: CASSPARALNTEAFF. DNA of the CDR3: TGTGCCAGCAGCCCCGCCCGCGCCCTGAACACTGAAGCTTTCTTT.

This clone has just one count. This chain uses TRBV2 with TRBJ2-5; D not resolved. V shed 5 bases and J shed 4 bases, with 8 bases lying between them. The CDR3 has 12 residues. Germline values: CDR1 SNHLY, CDR2 FYNNEI. CDR3 sequence: CASSTDPETQYF. The CDR3 DNA reads as TGTGCCAGCAGTACTGACCCAGAGACCCAGTACTTC.

The rearrangement joins TRBV6-5 to TRBJ1-1; no clear D. Trimming took off 0 bases at V and 2 bases at J, with 4 bases between the two ends. The CDR3 totals 13 residues. Germline V gene data show CDR1 as MNHEY and CDR2 as SVGAGI. CDR3 loop: CASSYSSNTEAFF. The CDR3 region has the DNA TGTGCCAGCAGTTACTCGTCTAACACTGAAGCTTTCTTT.

The chain is built from TRBV6-1 and TRBJ1-1, with D unresolved. The CDR3 spans 10 residues. Germline assignment: CDR1 MNHNS and CDR2 SASEGT. Trimming left V 9 bases short and J 9 bases short, with 11 bases between. CDR3 in amino acids: CASYLDKAFF. In nucleotides, the CDR3 is TGTGCCAGTTACCTGGATAAAGCTTTCTTT.

This clone has only one observation. The J gene is TRBJ2-2, the V gene TRBV7-6; a weak D match, TRBD1 (5 bases). This CDR3 region has 12 residues. The germline V and J ends were trimmed by 5 bases and 7 bases, with 8 bases remaining between them. CDR1 and CDR2 (germline): SGHVS, FNYEAQ. The CDR3 region is CASSPGNGELFF. CDR3 nucleotide sequence: TGTGCCAGCAGCCCAGGGAACGGGGAGCTGTTTTTT.

The chain employs TRBV6-1 and TRBJ2-7; no clear D. Between the trimmed V and J ends, which lost 2 bases and 6 bases, there was a span of 11 bases. Germline CDR1 and CDR2: MNHNS and SASEGT. CDR3 length: 13 residues. The CDR3 loop reads CASSESPLTEQYF. The CDR3 coding sequence is TGTGCCAGCAGTGAATCCCCTCTGACCGAGCAGTACTTC.

The J gene is TRBJ2-1, the V gene TRBV4-2; D not resolved. The CDR3 length is 14 residues. Per germline, CDR1 LGHNA and CDR2 YNFKEQ. V lost 0 bases and J lost 6, with 9 bases in between. The CDR3 loop reads CASSQDAAANEQFF. In nucleotides, the CDR3 is TGTGCCAGCAGCCAAGATGCCGCGGCCAATGAGCAGTTCTTC.

V is TRBV9 and J is TRBJ1-4; D is unresolved. This CDR3 region has 15 residues. Germline-derived CDR1 and CDR2 are SGDLS and YYNGEE. Trimming cost V 0 bases and J 4 bases, with 10 bases left between them. The CDR3 coding sequence is TGTGCCAGCAGCGTAGGTAGGGCAATTAATGAAAAACTGTTTTTT. Translation gives CASSVGRAINEKLFF.

This chain links TRBV10-3 with TRBJ2-7; 8 positions agree with TRBD1. From germline, CDR1 is ENHRY and CDR2 SYGVKD. V was pared by 6 bases and J by 9 bases, with 13 bases of the junction left unmatched. The CDR3 has 14 residues. DNA of the CDR3: TGTGCCATCAGCCCGACAGGGGTTCTGGAGCGGCAGTACTTC. It yields the protein CAISPTGVLERQYF.

V and J are TRBV25-1 and TRBJ2-1; TRBD1 agrees at 9 bases. CDR3 length: 14 amino acids. After removal of 8 bases from V and 6 bases from J, the junction contained 8 bases not matched to a gene. Germline values: CDR1 MGHDK, CDR2 SYGVNS. Written as DNA, the CDR3 is TGTGCCAGCTCAAGGGACAGGGAAGGCAATGAGCAGTTCTTC. Translation gives CASSRDREGNEQFF.

The V call is TRBV27, the J call TRBJ2-5; 8 nucleotides line up with TRBD1. CDR1 is MNHEY, CDR2 SMNVEV, per germline (reference sequence). V gave up 6 bases and J gave up 4 bases; unmatched junction bases: 7. The CDR3 sequence is 14 residues long. CDR3 coding DNA: TGTGCCAGCAGCACACAGGGGGGCAGAGAGACCCAGTACTTC. Amino acid sequence: CASSTQGGRETQYF.

The chain's CDR3 is CASSESANSGNTIYF. The CDR3 DNA follows: TGTGCCAGCAGTGAATCCGCAAACTCTGGAAACACCATATATTTT. The chain couples TRBV25-1 to TRBJ1-3; D is undetermined. The germline CDR1 and CDR2 sequences are MGHDK and SYGVNS. Trimming removed 1 base from V and 0 bases from J, with 7 bases in between. The CDR3 consists of 15 residues.

Notes on this clone: The sample carries other DNA sequences with the same CDR3. The rearrangement joins TRBV29-1 to TRBJ1-5, with 10 bases aligning to TRBD1. CDR3 length equals 13 residues. The germline V gene has CDR1 SQVTM and CDR2 ANQGSEA. The J segment lost 5 bases and the V segment lost 4 bases, leaving 2 bases of the junction unmatched. CDR3 in DNA: TGCAGCGTTGGGACAGGGGGGGATCAGCCCCAGCATTTT. It is translated as CSVGTGGDQPQHF.

The V gene is TRBV27, the J gene TRBJ1-1, with 8 nucleotides matching TRBD1. V was pared by 3 bases and J by 6 bases, with 3 bases of the junction left unmatched. The CDR3 runs 13 residues. Germline V gene lookup returns CDR1 MNHEY and CDR2 SMNVEV (reference sequence). The CDR3 bases are TGTGCCAGCAGTTTCCTGACAGGGGCTGAAGCTTTCTTT. Encoded protein: CASSFLTGAEAFF.

V is TRBV7-2 and J is TRBJ2-1; TRBD2 agrees at 9 bases. The V segment lost 3 bases and the J segment 3 bases; nucleotides outside the gene matches: 0. The CDR3 sequence is 14 residues long. CDR1 is SGHTA and CDR2 is FQGNSA in the germline V gene. The CDR3 spells CASSLREGYNEQFF. The CDR3 DNA reads as TGTGCCAGCAGCTTGCGGGAGGGCTACAATGAGCAGTTCTTC.

This chain uses TRBV29-1 with TRBJ2-1; 14 bases agree with TRBD2. With 0 bases clipped from V and 7 bases from J, the junction kept 14 bases outside the gene matches. The CDR3 is 19 amino acids. CDR1 SQVTM and CDR2 ANQGSEA come from the germline V gene. This CDR3 reads CSVEDPSGAGTSGSNEQFF. The CDR3 bases are TGCAGCGTTGAAGATCCCTCCGGAGCCGGGACTAGCGGGAGTAATGAGCAGTTCTTC.

The chain uses TRBV25-1 and TRBJ2-2; D is undetermined. V was clipped by 1 base and J by 1 base, with 10 bases between them. This CDR3 has 16 amino acids. The germline CDR1 and CDR2 sequences are MGHDK and SYGVNS. This chain's CDR3 is CASSEFSARNTGELFF. In DNA, the CDR3 is TGTGCCAGCAGTGAATTCTCGGCCCGGAACACCGGGGAGCTGTTTTTT.